This TCR beta chain emerged from a study of response to subunit inactivated influenza vaccine. The CDR3 consists of 14 residues. From germline, CDR1 is SEHNR and CDR2 FQNEAQ (reference sequence). V was trimmed by 4 bases and J by 5 bases, leaving 15 bases between them. This clonotype came up a few times. One entry per CDR3 protein, called by TCRdb with MiXCR from the RT-PCR reads. The top ten hold approximately 3% of the sample, which has just under 550,000 distinct CDR3 sequences, around 21% seen once. These data were also filed under a second study, of T cells expressing NK-cell markers. That work contributes: A 5'RACE template switching approach incorporating UMIs was used to make TCR beta cDNA.

The chain links TRBV7-9 to TRBJ2-7; D ambiguous. This TCR was sampled from a man aged 50-59 years who received an inactivated influenza vaccine. The sample was CD4+ T cells sorted from PBMCs, taken 11 to 12 days after vaccination. The CDR3, as DNA: TGTGCCAGCAGCTCTGAACGGTTGACCGACGAGCAGTACTTC. Translation: CASSSERLTDEQYF.